Listed below are T cell receptor beta chains from one sample, sequenced in a study of CXCR3-negative and CXCR3-positive naive CD8 T cells. No DNA is given; TCRdb re-called the 5' RACE reads and lists each CDR3 protein once. This sample's table reports about 130,000 distinct CDR3 sequences. What was sequenced was naive CXCR3+ CD8+ T cells from blood. The origin of the receptors is a human donor in good health. Some clones in this sample may be carry-over from other donors' samples. CDR3s include the opening cysteine and the closing phenylalanine or tryptophan.

v_gene	j_gene	len	CDR3aa
TRBV9	TRBJ2-7	16	CASSVGDGDRAYEQYF
TRBV4-2	TRBJ2-5	15	CASSQFPGLGETQYF
TRBV2	TRBJ2-5	17	CASTDPRTSGSQETQYF
TRBV6-4	TRBJ2-1	12	CASSDQAGGIPF
TRBV20-1	TRBJ2-7	13	CSAETASSYEQYF
TRBV24-1	TRBJ2-2	18	CATSDFATGGAWAGELFF
TRBV12-3/TRBV12-4	TRBJ2-3	11	CASSLADTQYF
TRBV10-3	TRBJ2-4	12	CAISDLGILQYF
TRBV19	TRBJ1-1	13	CASRDPMNTEAFF
TRBV5-1	TRBJ2-5	15	CASSLDVGYQETQYF
TRBV7-9	TRBJ2-3	13	CATPGQDTDTQYF
TRBV28	TRBJ2-1	16	CASTPHPGLAVNEQFF
TRBV14	TRBJ2-7	16	CASSQGQGAINYEQYF
TRBV12-3/TRBV12-4	TRBJ1-2	13	CAAGEGDVYGYTF
TRBV6-6	TRBJ2-1	15	CASTEGAAPYNEQFF
TRBV4-1	TRBJ1-2	15	CASSQDVQTNYGYTF
TRBV28	TRBJ2-7	14	CASSSTGSNYEQYF
TRBV7-6	TRBJ1-5	15	CASSSDRTGNQPQHF
TRBV4-2	TRBJ2-7	14	CASSATTDTYEQYF
TRBV12-3/TRBV12-4	TRBJ2-7	15	CASSVTMGQLYEQYF
TRBV15	TRBJ2-5	14	CATSREGTGETQYF
TRBV20-1	TRBJ2-1	17	CSARDITSGIAYNEQFF
TRBV20-1	TRBJ1-1	11	CRPTGNTEAFF
TRBV9	TRBJ2-5	11	CASGTPGTQYF
TRBV6-2/TRBV6-3	TRBJ1-1	14	CASRASWSGAEAFF
TRBV29-1	TRBJ1-2	14	CSVDMPGRSYGYTF
TRBV6-1	TRBJ2-1	14	CASSYSGEGYEQFF
TRBV28	TRBJ2-7	17	CASSMPGFGRFSYEQYF
TRBV12-3/TRBV12-4	TRBJ2-5	16	CASTPWGGLEGETQYF
TRBV15	TRBJ2-1	15	CATSTRLAGENEQFF
TRBV7-8	TRBJ1-5	15	CASSLDDSSNQPQHF
TRBV29-1	TRBJ2-2	14	CSVDPRGNTGELFF
TRBV9	TRBJ1-2	13	CASSVGTGYGYTF
TRBV27	TRBJ1-1	14	CASSLSSGVSEAFF
TRBV7-3	TRBJ2-2	16	CASSLSGGANTGELFF
TRBV29-1	TRBJ2-7	15	CSGVSDGATSYEQYF
TRBV10-2	TRBJ2-2	16	CASSETSGRGTGELFF
TRBV6-6	TRBJ2-5	14	CASSPPLRVETQYF
TRBV7-9	TRBJ2-2	16	CASRPPSGRNTGELFF
TRBV7-3	TRBJ2-2	15	CASSLAGGPSGELFF
TRBV29-1	TRBJ1-2	13	CSVLRQGALGYTF
TRBV14	TRBJ2-1	13	CASSQAPDFEQFF
TRBV28	TRBJ2-1	13	CASSRRGGNEQFF
TRBV30	TRBJ2-2	15	CAWSVLAGETGELFF
TRBV19	TRBJ2-1	15	CASSIVLAGDNEQFF
TRBV7-8	TRBJ2-1	15	CASSTVAGTYNEQFF
TRBV14	TRBJ2-5	13	CASSQDGGETQYF
TRBV12-3/TRBV12-4	TRBJ1-2	13	CATLLKANYGYTF
TRBV19	TRBJ1-3	18	CASSVAQGPRFSGNTIYF
TRBV11-2	TRBJ2-2	14	CASSLPGYHRELFF
TRBV30	TRBJ2-1	16	CAWSPGDVASYNEQFF
TRBV7-3	TRBJ2-1	16	CASSSSDRGPYNEQFF
TRBV6-6	TRBJ1-1	14	CASTSQGSFTEAFF
TRBV4-1	TRBJ2-7	15	CASSQDGGGRGEQYF
TRBV11-2	TRBJ1-2	16	CASSGYGQGQSYGYTF
TRBV7-3	TRBJ2-1	16	CASSLTGGSSYNEQFF
TRBV28	TRBJ2-5	16	CASSLSTGETQETQYF
TRBV20-1	TRBJ1-1	13	CSARDRWNTEAFF
TRBV11-1	TRBJ2-1	16	CASSLARFRAYNEQFF